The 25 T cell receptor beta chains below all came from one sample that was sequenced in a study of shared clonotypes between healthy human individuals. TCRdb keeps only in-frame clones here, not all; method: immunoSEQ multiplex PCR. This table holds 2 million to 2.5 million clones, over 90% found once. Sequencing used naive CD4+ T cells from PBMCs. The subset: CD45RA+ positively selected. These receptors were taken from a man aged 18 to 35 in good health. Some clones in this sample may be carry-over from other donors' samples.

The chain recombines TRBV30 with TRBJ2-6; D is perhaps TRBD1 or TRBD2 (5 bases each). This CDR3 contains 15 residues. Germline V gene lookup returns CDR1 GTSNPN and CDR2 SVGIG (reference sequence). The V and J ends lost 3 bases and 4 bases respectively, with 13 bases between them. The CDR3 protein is CAWSYGTGGANVLTF. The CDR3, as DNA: TGTGCCTGGAGCTACGGGACCGGGGGGGCCAACGTCCTGACTTTC. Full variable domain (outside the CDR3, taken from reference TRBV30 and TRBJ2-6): SQTIHQWPATLVQPVGSPLSLECTVEGTSNPNLYWYRQAAGRGLQLLFYSVGIGQISSEVPQNLSASRPQDRQFILSSKKLLLSDSGFYLCAWSYGTGGANVLTFGAGSRLTVL.

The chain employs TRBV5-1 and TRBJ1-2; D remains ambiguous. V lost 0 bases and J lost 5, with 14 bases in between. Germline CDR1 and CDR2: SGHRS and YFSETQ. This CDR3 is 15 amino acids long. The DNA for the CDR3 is TGCGCCAGCAGCTTGGGACATGTAGGGAGTTATGGCTACACCTTC. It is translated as CASSLGHVGSYGYTF.

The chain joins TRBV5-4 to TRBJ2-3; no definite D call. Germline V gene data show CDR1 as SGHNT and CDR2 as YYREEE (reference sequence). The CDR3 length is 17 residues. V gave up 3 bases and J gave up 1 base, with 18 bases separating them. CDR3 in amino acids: CASSSASGRWGTDTQYF. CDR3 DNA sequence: TGTGCCAGCAGCTCGGCCTCCGGGCGGTGGGGCACAGATACGCAGTATTTT.

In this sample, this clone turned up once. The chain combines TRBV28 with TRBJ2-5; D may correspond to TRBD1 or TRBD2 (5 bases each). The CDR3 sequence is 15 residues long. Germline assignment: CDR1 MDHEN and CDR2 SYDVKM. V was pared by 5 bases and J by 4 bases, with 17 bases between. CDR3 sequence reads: CASSQVGEGAETQYF. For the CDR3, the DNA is TGTGCCAGCAGTCAGGTGGGGGAAGGGGCAGAGACCCAGTACTTC.

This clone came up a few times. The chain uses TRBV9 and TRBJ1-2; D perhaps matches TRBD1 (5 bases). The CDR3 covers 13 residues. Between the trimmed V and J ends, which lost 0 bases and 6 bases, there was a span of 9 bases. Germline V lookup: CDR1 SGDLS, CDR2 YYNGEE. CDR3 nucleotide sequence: TGTGCCAGCAGCGTAGTAGGGGACCATGGCTACACCTTC. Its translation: CASSVVGDHGYTF. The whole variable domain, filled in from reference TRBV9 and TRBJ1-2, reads DSGVTQTPKHLITATGQRVTLRCSPRSGDLSVYWYQQSLDQGLQFLIQYYNGEERAKGNILERFSAQQFPDLHSELNLSSLELGDSALYFCASSVVGDHGYTFGSGTRLTVV.

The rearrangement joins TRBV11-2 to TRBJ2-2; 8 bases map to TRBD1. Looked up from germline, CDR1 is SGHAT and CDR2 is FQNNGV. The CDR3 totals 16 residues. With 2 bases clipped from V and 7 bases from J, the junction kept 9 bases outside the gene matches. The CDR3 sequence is CASSLSTDRAGGELFF. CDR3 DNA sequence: TGTGCCAGCAGCTTATCGACGGACAGGGCTGGCGGGGAGCTGTTTTTT.

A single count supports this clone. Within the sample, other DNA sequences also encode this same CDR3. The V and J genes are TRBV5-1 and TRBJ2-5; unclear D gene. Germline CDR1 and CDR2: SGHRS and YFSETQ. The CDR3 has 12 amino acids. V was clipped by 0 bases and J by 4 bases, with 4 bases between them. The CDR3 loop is CASSLDRETQYF. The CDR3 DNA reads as TGCGCCAGCAGCTTGGACAGAGAGACCCAGTACTTC.

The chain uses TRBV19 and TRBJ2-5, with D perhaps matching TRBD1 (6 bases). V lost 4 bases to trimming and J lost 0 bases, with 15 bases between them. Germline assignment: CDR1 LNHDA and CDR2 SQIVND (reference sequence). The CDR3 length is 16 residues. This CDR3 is CASSNPQGTNQETQYF. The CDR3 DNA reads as TGTGCCAGTAGTAACCCCCAGGGGACGAACCAAGAGACCCAGTACTTC.

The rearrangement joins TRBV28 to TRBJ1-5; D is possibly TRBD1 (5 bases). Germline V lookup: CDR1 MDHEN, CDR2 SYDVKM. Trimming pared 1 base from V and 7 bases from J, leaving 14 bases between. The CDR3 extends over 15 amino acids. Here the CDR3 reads CASSLSPTGGQPQHF. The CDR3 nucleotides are TGTGCCAGCAGTTTATCCCCCACAGGAGGCCAGCCCCAGCATTTT.

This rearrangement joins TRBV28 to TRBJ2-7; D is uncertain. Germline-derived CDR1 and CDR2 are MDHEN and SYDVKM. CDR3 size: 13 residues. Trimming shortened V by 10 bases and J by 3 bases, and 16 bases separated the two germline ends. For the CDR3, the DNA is TGTGCCACCGCGGAAGGACCAAACTACGAGCAGTACTTC. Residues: CATAEGPNYEQYF.

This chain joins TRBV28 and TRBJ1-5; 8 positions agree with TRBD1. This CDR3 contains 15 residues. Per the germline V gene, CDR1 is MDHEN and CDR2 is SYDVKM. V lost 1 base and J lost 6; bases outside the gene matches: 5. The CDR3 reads CASSLFRGQGQPQHF. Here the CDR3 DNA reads TGTGCCAGCAGTTTATTCAGGGGGCAGGGTCAGCCCCAGCATTTT.

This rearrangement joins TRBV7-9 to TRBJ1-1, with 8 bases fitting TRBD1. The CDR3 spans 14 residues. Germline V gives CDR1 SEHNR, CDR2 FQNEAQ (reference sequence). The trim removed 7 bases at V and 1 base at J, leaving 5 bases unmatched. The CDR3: CASTPGQGNTEAFF. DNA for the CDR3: TGTGCCAGCACCCCCGGACAGGGGAACACTGAAGCTTTCTTT.

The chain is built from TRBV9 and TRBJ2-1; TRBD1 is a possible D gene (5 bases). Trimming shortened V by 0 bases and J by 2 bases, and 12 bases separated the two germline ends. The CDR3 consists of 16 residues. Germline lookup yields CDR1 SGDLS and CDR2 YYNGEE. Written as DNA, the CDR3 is TGTGCCAGCAGCGTAGCGGGCCAGGGAACCTACAATGAGCAGTTCTTC. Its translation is CASSVAGQGTYNEQFF.

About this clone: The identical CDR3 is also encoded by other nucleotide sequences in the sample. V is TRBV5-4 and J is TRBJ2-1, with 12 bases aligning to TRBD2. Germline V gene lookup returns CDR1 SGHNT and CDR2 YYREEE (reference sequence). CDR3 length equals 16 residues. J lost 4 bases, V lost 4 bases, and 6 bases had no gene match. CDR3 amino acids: CASSPGLAGTYNEQFF. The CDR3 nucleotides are TGTGCCAGCAGCCCCGGACTAGCGGGAACGTACAATGAGCAGTTCTTC.

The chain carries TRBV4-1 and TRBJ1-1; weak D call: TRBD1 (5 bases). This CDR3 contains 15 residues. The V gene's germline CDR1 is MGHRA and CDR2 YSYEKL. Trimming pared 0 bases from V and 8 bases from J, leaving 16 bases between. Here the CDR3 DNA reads TGCGCCAGCAGCCAAGATCATGGGGGGATGGGAGAAGCTTTCTTT. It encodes CASSQDHGGMGEAFF.

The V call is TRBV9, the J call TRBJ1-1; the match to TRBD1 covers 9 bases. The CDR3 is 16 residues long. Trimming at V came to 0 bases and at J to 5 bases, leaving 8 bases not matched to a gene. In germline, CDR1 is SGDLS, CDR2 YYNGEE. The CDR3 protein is CASSVGPDRGGTEAFF. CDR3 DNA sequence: TGTGCCAGCAGCGTAGGCCCCGACAGGGGGGGGACTGAAGCTTTCTTT.

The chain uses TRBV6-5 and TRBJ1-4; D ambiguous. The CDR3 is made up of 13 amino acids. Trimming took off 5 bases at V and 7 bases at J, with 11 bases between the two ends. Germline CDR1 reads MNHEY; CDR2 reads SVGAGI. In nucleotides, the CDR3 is TGTGCCAGCAGTAAACGCCCGGGTGAAAAACTGTTTTTT. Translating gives CASSKRPGEKLFF.

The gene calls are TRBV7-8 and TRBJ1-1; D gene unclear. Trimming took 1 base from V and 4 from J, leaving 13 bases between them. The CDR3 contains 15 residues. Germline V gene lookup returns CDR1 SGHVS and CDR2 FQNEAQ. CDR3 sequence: CASSLGVGRSTEAFF. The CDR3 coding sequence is TGTGCCAGCAGCTTAGGGGTAGGGAGGTCCACTGAAGCTTTCTTT.

The CDR3: CSVARGKDYGYTF. The CDR3 nucleotides read TGCAGCGTTGCGAGGGGGAAGGACTATGGCTACACCTTC. The rearrangement links TRBV29-1 to TRBJ1-2; maybe TRBD1 (6 bases). V dropped 4 bases and J dropped 3 bases, with 12 bases sitting between them. Per the germline V gene, CDR1 is SQVTM and CDR2 is ANQGSEA. The CDR3 spans 13 residues.

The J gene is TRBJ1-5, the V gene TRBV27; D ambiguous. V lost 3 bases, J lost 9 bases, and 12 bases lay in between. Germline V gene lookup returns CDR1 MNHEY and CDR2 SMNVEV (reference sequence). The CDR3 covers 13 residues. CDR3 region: CASSFSERPPQHF. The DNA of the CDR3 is TGTGCCAGCAGTTTCTCTGAGCGACCGCCCCAGCATTTT.

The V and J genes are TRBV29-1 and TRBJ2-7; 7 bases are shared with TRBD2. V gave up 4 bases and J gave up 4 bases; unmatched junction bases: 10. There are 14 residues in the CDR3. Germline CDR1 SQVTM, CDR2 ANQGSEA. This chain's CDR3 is CSVVPGLPLYEQYF. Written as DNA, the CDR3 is TGCAGCGTTGTCCCGGGACTACCCCTATACGAGCAGTACTTC.

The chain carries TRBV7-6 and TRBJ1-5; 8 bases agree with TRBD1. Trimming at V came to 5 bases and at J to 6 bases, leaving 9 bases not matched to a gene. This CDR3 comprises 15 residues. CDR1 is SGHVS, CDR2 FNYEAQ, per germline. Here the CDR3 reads CASSIQGAGGQPQHF. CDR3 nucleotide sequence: TGTGCCAGCAGCATTCAGGGGGCGGGTGGTCAGCCCCAGCATTTT. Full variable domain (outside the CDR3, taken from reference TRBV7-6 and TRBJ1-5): GAGVSQSPRYKVTKRGQDVALRCDPISGHVSLYWYRQALGQGPEFLTYFNYEAQQDKSGLPNDRFSAERPEGSISTLTIQRTEQRDSAMYRCASSIQGAGGQPQHFGDGTRLSIL.

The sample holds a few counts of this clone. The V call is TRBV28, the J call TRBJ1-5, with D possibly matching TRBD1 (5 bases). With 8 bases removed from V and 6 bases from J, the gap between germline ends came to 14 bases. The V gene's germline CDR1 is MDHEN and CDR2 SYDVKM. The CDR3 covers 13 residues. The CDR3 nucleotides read TGTGCCAGCCTGGATCGGGGGATTCAGCCCCAGCATTTT. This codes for CASLDRGIQPQHF.

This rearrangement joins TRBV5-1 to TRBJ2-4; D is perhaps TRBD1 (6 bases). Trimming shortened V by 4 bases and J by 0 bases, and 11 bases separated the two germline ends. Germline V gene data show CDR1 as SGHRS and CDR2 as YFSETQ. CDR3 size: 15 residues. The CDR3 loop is CASSEDRLAKNIQYF. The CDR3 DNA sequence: TGCGCCAGCAGCGAAGACAGGCTAGCCAAAAACATTCAGTACTTC.

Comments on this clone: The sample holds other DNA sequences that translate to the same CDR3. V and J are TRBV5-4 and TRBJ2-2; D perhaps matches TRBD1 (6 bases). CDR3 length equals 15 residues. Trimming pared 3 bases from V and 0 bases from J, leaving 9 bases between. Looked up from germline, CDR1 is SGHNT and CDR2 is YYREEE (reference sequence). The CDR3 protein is CASSSRTANTGELFF. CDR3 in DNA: TGTGCCAGCAGCTCACGGACAGCGAACACCGGGGAGCTGTTTTTT.